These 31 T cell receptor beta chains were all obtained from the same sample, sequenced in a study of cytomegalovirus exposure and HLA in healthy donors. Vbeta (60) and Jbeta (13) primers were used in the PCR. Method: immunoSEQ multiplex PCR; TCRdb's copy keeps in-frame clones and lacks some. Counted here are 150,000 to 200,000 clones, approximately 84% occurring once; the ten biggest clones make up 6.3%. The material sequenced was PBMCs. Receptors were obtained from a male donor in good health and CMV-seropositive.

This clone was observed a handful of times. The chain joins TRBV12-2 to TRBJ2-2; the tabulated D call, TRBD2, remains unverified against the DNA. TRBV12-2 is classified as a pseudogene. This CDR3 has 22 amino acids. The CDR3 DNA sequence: TGTGCAAGTCGCTTCCGACAGGGTGGGGCTAGCGGGGCCGGGGCAATGGGGGGGGAGCTGTTTTTT. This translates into CASRFRQGGASGAGAMGGELFF.

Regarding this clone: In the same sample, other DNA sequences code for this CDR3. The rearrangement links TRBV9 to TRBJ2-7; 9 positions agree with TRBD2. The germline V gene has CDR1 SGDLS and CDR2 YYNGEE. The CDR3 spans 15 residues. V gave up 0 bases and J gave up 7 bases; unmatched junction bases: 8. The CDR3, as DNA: TGTGCCAGCAGCGTAGAGGGCGGGAGGGCCCGAGAGCAGTACTTC. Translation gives CASSVEGGRAREQYF.

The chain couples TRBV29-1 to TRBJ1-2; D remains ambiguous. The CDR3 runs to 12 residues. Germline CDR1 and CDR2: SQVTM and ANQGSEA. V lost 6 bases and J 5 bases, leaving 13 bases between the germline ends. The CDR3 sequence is CSVSREPYGYTF. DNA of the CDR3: TGCAGCGTGTCGAGGGAGCCTTATGGCTACACCTTC.

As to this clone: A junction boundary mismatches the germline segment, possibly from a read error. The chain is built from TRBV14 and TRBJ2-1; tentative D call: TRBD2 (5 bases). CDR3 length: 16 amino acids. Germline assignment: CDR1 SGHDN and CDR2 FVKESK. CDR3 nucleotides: TGTGCCAGCAGCCCCGAGGGTGAATTCTCCTGCAATGAGCAGTTCTTC. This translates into CASSPEGEFSCNEQFF.

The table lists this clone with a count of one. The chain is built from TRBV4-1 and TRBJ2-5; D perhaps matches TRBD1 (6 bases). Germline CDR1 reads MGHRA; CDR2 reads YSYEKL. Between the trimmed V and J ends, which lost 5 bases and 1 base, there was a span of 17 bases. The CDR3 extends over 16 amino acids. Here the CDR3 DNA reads TGCGCCAGCAGCGTAAGAACGACAGGAAGCCAAGAGACCCAGTACTTC. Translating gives CASSVRTTGSQETQYF.

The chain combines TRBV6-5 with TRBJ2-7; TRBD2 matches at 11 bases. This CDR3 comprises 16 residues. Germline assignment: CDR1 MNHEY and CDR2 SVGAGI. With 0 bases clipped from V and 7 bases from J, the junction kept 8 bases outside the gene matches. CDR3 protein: CASSYSGSGRAGEQYF. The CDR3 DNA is TGTGCCAGCAGTTACTCCGGTAGCGGGAGGGCCGGAGAGCAGTACTTC.

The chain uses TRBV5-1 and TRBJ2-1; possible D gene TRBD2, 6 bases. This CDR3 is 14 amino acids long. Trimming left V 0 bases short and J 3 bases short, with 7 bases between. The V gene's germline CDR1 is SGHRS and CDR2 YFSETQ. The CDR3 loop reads CASSLGSGYNEQFF. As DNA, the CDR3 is TGCGCCAGCAGCTTGGGTAGCGGCTACAATGAGCAGTTCTTC. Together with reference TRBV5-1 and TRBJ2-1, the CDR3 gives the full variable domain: KAGVTQTPRYLIKTRGQQVTLSCSPISGHRSVSWYQQTPGQGLQFLFEYFSETQRNKGNFPGRFSGRQFSNSRSEMNVSTLELGDSALYLCASSLGSGYNEQFFGPGTRLTVL.

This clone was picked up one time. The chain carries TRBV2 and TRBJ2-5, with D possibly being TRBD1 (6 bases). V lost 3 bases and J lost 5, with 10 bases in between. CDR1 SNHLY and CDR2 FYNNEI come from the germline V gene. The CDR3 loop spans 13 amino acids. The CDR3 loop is CASSDGRGETQYF. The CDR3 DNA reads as TGTGCCAGCAGTGATGGCAGGGGTGAGACCCAGTACTTC.

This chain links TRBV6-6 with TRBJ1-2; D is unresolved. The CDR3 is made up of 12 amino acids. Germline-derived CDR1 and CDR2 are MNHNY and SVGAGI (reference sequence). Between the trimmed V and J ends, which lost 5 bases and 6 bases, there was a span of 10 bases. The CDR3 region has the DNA TGTGCCAGCAGTGCTTTACGGGATGGCTACACCTTC. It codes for CASSALRDGYTF.

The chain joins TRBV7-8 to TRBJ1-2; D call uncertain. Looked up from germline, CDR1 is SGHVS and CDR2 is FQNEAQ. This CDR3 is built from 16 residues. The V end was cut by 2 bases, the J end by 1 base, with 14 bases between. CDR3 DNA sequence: TGTGCCAGCAGCTTATCCCTACTAGCCCTTAACTATGGCTACACCTTC. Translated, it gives CASSLSLLALNYGYTF. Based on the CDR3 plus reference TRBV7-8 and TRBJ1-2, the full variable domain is GAGVSQSPRYKVAKRGQDVALRCDPISGHVSLFWYQQALGQGPEFLTYFQNEAQLDKSGLPSDRFFAERPEGSVSTLKIQRTQQEDSAVYLCASSLSLLALNYGYTFGSGTRLTVV.

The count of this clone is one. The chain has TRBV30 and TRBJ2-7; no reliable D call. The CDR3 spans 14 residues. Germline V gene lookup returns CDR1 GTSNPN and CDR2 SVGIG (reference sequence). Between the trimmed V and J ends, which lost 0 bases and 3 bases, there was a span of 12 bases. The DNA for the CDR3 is TGTGCCTGGAGTGTACTGTCAGGCCTCTACGAGCAGTACTTC. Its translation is CAWSVLSGLYEQYF.

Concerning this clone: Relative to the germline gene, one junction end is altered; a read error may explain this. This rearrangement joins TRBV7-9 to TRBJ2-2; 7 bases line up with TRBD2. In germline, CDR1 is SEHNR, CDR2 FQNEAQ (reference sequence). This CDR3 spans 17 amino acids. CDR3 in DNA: TGTTCCAGCAGTCGCCTAGCGGTGGGGGAGAACACCGGGGAGCTGTTTTTT. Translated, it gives CSSSRLAVGENTGELFF.

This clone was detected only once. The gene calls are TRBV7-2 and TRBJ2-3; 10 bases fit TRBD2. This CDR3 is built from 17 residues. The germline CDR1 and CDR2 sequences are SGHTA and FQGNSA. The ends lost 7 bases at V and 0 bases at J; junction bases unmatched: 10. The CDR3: CASTVAGGEISTDTQYF. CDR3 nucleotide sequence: TGTGCCAGCACCGTAGCGGGAGGCGAAATTAGCACAGATACGCAGTATTTT.

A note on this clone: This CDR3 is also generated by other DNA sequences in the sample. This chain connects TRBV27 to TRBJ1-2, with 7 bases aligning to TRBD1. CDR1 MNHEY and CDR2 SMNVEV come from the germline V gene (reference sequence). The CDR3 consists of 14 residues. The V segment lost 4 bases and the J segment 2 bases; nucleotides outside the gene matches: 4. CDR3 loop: CASSSMTGNYGYTF. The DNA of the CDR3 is TGTGCCAGCAGTTCGATGACAGGGAACTATGGCTACACCTTC.

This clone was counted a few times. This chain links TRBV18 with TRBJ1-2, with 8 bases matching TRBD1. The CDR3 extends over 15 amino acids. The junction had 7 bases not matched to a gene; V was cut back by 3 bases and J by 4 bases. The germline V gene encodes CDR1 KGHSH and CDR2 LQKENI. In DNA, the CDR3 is TGTGCCAGCTCACCGGCGGCAGGGGGCGGCTATGGCTACACCTTC. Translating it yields CASSPAAGGGYGYTF.

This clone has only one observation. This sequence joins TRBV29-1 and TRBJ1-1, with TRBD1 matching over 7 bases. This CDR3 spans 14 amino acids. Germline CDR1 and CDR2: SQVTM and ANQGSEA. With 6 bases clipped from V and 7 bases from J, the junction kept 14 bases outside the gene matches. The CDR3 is CSVGPQGLSGEAFF. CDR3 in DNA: TGCAGCGTGGGCCCACAGGGGTTAAGTGGTGAAGCTTTCTTT.

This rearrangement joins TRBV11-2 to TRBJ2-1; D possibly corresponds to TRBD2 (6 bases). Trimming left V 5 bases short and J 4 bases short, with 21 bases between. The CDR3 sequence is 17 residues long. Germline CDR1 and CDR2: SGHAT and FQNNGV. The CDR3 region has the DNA TGTGCCAGCAGCCCAGAAAACTTACTAGCATTGTACAATGAGCAGTTCTTC. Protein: CASSPENLLALYNEQFF.

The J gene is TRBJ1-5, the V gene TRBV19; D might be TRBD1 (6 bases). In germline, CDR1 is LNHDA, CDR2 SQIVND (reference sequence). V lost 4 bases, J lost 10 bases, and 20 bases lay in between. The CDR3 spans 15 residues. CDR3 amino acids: CASSTGGGGYGPQHF. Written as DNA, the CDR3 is TGTGCCAGTAGTACCGGGGGAGGGGGGTACGGACCCCAGCATTTT.

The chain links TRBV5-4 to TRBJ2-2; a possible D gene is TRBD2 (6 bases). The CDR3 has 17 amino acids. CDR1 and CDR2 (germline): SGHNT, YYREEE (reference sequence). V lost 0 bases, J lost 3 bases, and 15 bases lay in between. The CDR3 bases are TGTGCCAGCAGCTTGGGCAGCACTAGCCGACACACCGGGGAGCTGTTTTTT. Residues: CASSLGSTSRHTGELFF.

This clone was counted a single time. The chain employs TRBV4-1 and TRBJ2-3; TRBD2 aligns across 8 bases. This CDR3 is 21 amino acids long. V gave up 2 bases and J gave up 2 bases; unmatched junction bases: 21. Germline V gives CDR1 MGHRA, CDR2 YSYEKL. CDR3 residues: CASSQPPPTTTSEVPTDTQYF. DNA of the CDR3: TGCGCCAGCAGCCAACCCCCCCCTACCACGACTAGCGAGGTTCCCACAGATACGCAGTATTTT.

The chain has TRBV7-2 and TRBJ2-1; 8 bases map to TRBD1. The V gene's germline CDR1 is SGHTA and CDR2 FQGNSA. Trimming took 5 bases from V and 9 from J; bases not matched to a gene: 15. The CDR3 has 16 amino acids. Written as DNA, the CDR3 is TGTGCCAGCAGCACGCGGACAGGGAGTTTTCTGGGTGAGCAGTTCTTC. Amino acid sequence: CASSTRTGSFLGEQFF.

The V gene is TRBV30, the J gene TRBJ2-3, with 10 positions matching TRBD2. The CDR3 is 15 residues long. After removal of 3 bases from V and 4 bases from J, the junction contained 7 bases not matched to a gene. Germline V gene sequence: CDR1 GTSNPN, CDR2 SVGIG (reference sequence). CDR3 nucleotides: TGTGCCTGGAGCCCCGGGACTAGCGTGGCAGATACGCAGTATTTT. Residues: CAWSPGTSVADTQYF.

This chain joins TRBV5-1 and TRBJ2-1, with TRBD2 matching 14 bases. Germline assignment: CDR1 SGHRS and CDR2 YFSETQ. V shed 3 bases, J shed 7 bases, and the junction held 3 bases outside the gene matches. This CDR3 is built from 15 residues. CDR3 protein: CASSSGTSGRNEQFF. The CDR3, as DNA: TGCGCCAGCAGCTCCGGGACTAGCGGGAGAAATGAGCAGTTCTTC.

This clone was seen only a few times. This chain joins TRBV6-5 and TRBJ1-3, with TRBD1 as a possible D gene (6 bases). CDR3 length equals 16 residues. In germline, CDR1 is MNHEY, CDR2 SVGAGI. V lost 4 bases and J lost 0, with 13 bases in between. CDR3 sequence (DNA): TGTGCCAGCAGTTCCGCGACAGGAATCTCTGGAAACACCATATATTTT. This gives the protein CASSSATGISGNTIYF.

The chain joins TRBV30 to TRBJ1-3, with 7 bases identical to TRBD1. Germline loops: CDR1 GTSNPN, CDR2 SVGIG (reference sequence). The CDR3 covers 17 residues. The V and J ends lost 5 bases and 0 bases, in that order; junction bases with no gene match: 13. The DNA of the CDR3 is TGTGCCTGGGCCCCTCGGACAGGTTCCTCCTCTGGAAACACCATATATTTT. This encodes CAWAPRTGSSSGNTIYF.

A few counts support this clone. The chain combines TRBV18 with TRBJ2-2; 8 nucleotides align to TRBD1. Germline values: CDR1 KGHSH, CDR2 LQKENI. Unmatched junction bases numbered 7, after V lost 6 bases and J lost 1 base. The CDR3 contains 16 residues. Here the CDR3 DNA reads TGTGCCAGCTCCCCGAGACAGGGGAGGAACACCGGGGAGCTGTTTTTT. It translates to CASSPRQGRNTGELFF.

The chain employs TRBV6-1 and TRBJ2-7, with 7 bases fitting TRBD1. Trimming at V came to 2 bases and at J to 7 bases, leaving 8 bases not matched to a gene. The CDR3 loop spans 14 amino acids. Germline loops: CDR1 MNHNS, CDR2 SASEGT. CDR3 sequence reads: CASSEWGQRREQYF. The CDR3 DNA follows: TGTGCCAGCAGTGAATGGGGACAGCGGAGAGAGCAGTACTTC.

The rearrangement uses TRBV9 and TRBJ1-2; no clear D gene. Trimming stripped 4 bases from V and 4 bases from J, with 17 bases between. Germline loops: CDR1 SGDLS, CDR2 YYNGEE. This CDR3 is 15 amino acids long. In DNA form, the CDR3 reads TGTGCCAGCAGCCCCAGCACCACAGACGTCTATGGCTACACCTTC. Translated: CASSPSTTDVYGYTF.

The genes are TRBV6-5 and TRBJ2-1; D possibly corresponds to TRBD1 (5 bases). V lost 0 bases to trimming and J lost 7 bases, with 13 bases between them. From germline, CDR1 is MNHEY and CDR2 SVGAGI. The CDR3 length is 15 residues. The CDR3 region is CASSYSGRPENEQFF. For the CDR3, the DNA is TGTGCCAGCAGTTACTCGGGGCGCCCGGAGAATGAGCAGTTCTTC.

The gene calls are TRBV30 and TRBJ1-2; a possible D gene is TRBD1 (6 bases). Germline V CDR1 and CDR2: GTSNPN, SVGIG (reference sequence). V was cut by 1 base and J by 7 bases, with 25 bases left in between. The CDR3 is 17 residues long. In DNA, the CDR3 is TGTGCCTGGAGTGAATACGATGACCTGATCAGAGGGGGTGGCTACACCTTC. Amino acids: CAWSEYDDLIRGGGYTF.

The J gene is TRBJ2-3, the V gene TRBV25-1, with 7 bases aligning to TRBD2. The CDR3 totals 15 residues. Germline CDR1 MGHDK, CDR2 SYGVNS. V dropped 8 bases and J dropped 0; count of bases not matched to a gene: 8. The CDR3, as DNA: TGTGCCAGCGGGAGGGGCGGGACTAGCACAGATACGCAGTATTTT. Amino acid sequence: CASGRGGTSTDTQYF.